Listed below are T cell receptor beta chains from one sample, sequenced in a study of OX40 agonist ivuxolimab in advanced cancers. The data were produced by immunoSEQ multiplex PCR, yet TCRdb's version contains in-frame clones alone and is incomplete. This table holds roughly 53,000 clones, over 80% found once. The material sequenced was CD4+ or CD8+ T cells sorted from blood, taken in a trial of the OX40 agonist ivuxolimab. These receptors originate from an adult with an advanced solid tumor such as melanoma, head and neck, liver or kidney cancer. CDR3s leave out the opening cysteine and the closing phenylalanine or tryptophan. A D gene is named only where the DNA matches it firmly.

d_gene	v_gene	j_gene	CDR3aa
.	TRBV9	TRBJ2-1	ASSVGVSSYNEQF
TRBD1	TRBV5-1	TRBJ2-3	ASRPGTGGTNTQY
.	TRBV11-2	TRBJ2-3	ASSLDYGSTDTQY
.	TRBV7-8	TRBJ2-3	ASSPGSGIFTDTQY
.	TRBV7-9	TRBJ2-5	ASSLSHPARVWETQY
.	TRBV5-1	TRBJ1-1	ASSYDTNTEAF
.	TRBV2	TRBJ2-7	ASSERNLKDAGEQY
.	TRBV29-1	TRBJ1-2	SVLGSSLRAGYT
TRBD2	TRBV9	TRBJ2-1	ASSVTSGGDEQF
TRBD1	TRBV5-1	TRBJ2-5	ASSLEGAAVETQY
.	TRBV5-5	TRBJ1-1	ASSFTGLNTEAF
.	TRBV7-2	TRBJ1-4	ASSSYREKNEKLF
.	TRBV21-1	.	ASSKGSRCEQY
.	TRBV6-1	TRBJ1-6	ASSERGNSYNSPLH
TRBD2	TRBV7-9	TRBJ2-3	ASSPAAGGSTDTQY
.	TRBV11-3	TRBJ2-3	ASSSGLDTQY
.	TRBV5-1	TRBJ2-1	ASSLGPADPYNEQF
.	TRBV5-1	TRBJ1-3	ASADRGAAGNTIY
TRBD2	TRBV7-3	TRBJ2-2	ASSSQTSGGTGELF
.	TRBV19	TRBJ1-5	ASIRTPGQNQPQH
.	TRBV18	TRBJ2-2	ASSPLKGSNTGELF
.	TRBV18	TRBJ2-7	ASSQGAYEQY
.	TRBV5-4	TRBJ1-1	ASSPGARANTEAF
.	TRBV28	TRBJ1-2	ASSLAGMLGYT
.	TRBV14	TRBJ1-1	ASSRQLNTEAF
.	TRBV6-5	TRBJ2-1	ASSNGDSQYNEQF
TRBD1	TRBV4-2	TRBJ2-6	ASSQVSGGFGANVLT
.	TRBV5-4	TRBJ1-6	ASSWDTRNSPLH